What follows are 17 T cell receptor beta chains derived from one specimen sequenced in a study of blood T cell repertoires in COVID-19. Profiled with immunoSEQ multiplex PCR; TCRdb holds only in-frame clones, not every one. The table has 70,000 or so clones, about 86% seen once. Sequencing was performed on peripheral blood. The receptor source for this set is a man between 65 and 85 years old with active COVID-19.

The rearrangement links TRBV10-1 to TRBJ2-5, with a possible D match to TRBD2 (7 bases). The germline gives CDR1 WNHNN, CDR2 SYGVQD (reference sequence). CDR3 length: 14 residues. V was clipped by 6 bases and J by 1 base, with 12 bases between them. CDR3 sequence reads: CASSERGAQETQYF. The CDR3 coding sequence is TGCGCCAGCAGCGAACGGGGGGCCCAAGAGACCCAGTACTTC.

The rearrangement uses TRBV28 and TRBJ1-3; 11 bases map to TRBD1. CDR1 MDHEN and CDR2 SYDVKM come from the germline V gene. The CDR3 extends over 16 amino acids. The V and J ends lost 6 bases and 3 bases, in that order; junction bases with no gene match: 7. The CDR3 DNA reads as TGTGCCAGCAGCAACGGACAGGGGGCTGGTGGAAACACCATATATTTT. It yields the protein CASSNGQGAGGNTIYF.

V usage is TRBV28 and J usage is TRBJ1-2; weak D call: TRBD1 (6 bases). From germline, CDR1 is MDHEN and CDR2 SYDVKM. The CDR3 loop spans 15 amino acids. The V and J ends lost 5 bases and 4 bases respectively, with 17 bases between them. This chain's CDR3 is CASSQGGGMGYGYTF. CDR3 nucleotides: TGTGCCAGCAGTCAAGGGGGAGGGATGGGCTATGGCTACACCTTC.

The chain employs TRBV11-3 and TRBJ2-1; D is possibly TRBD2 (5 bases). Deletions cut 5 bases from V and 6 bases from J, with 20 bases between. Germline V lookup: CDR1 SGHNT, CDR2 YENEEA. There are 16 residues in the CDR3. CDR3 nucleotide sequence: TGTGCCAGCAGCCGAGCCCCGGGATCCACCGGCAATGAGCAGTTCTTC. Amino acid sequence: CASSRAPGSTGNEQFF.

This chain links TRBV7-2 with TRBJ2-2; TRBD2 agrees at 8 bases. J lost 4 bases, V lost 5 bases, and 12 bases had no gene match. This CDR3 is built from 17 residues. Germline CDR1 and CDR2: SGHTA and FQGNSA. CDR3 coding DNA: TGTGCCAGCAGCCCCACGTTGGCGGGAGGTATCACCGGGGAGCTGTTTTTT. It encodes CASSPTLAGGITGELFF.

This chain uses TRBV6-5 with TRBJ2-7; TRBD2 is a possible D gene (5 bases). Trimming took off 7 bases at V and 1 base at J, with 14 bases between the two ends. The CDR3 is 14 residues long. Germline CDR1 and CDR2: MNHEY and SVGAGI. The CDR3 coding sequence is TGTGCCAGCACGCGGGCCACAAATTCCTACGAGCAGTACTTC. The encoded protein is CASTRATNSYEQYF.

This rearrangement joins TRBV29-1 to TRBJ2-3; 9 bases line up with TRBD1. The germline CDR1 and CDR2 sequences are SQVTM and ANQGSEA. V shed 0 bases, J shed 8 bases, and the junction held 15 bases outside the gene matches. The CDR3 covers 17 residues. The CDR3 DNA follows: TGCAGCGTTGAAGATCGGGGGCACCGGGACAGGGAGGGTACGCAGTATTTT. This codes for CSVEDRGHRDREGTQYF.

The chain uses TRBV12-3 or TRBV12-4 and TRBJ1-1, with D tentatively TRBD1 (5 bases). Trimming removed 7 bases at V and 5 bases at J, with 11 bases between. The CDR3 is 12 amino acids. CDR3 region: CASNPRGTEAFF. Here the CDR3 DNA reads TGTGCCAGCAACCCGCGGGGGACTGAAGCTTTCTTT.

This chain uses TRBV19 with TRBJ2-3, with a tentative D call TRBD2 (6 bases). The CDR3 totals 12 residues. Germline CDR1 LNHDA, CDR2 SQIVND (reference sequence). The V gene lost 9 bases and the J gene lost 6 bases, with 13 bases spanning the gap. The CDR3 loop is CARPRGPDTQYF. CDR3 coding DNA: TGTGCCAGGCCGCGGGGCCCCGATACGCAGTATTTT.

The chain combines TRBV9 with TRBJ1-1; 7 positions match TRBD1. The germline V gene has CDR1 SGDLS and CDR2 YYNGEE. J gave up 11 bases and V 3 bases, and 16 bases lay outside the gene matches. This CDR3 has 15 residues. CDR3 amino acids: CASSAPQTGLSRAFF. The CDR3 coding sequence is TGTGCCAGCAGCGCTCCCCAGACAGGGTTGAGCCGGGCTTTCTTT.

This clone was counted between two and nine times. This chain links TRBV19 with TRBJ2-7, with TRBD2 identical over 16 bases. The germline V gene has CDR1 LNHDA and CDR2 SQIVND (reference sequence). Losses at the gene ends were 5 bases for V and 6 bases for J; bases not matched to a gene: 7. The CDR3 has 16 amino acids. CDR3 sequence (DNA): TGTGCCAGTAGTCCCAGGGGGACTAGCGGGAGGGGCGAGCAGTACTTC. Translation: CASSPRGTSGRGEQYF.

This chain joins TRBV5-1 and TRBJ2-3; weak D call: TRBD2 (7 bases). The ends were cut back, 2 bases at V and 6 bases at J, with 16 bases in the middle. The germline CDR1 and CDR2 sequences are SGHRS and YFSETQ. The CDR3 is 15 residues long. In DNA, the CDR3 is TGCGCCAGCAGCTTTGGGGGGGCCCAAGGGGATACGCAGTATTTT. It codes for CASSFGGAQGDTQYF.

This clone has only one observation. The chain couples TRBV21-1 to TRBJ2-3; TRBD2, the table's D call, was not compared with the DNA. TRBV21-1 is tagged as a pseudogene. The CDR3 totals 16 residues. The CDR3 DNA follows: TGTGCCAGCAGCAAACCCCCGGAGGACGGCGCAGATACGCAGTATTTT. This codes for CASSKPPEDGADTQYF.

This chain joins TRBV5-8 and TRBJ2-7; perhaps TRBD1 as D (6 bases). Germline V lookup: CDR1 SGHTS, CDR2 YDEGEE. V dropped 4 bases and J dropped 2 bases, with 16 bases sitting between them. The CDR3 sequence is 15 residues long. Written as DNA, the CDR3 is TGTGCCAGCAGCCTGGGGGCCTCAGGGGCCTACGAGCAGTACTTC. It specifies CASSLGASGAYEQYF.

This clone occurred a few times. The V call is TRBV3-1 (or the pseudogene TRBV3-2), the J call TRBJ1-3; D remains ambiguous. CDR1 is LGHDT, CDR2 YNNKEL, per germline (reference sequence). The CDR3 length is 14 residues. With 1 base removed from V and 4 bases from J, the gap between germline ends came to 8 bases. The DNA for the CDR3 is TGTGCCAGCAGCCAAGTCCCCCGGGGAAACACCATATATTTT. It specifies CASSQVPRGNTIYF.

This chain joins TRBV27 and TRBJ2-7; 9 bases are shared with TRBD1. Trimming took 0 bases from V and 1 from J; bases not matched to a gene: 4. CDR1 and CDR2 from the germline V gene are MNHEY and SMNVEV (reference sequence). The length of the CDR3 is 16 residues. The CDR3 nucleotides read TGTGCCAGCAGTTTATCGACAGGGGGGTTGTCCTACGAGCAGTACTTC. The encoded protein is CASSLSTGGLSYEQYF.

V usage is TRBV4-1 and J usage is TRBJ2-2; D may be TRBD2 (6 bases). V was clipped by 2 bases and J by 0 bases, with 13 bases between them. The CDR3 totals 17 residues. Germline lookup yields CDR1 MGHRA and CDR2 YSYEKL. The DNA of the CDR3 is TGCGCCAGCAGCCAATGGGCAGCGGGCACGAACACCGGGGAGCTGTTTTTT. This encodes CASSQWAAGTNTGELFF.